This TCR beta chain came from a study of T cells in women clearing cervical HPV infection. At the level of the study: HLA type stays a possible confounder, typing being limited.

Germline V gives CDR1 DFQATT, CDR2 SNEGSKA (reference sequence). V lost 5 bases, J lost 7 bases, and 20 bases lay in between. This CDR3 has 15 amino acids. As for this clone: Its antigen is undetermined. The read falls 3 residues short of the CDR3 end, and the missing part is taken from the germline J gene.

Points from the study as a whole: Each sample's T-cell count was unknown, possibly confounding richness. Effector/memory and HPV-specific T cells were not isolated, and association timing is unknown.

Here immunoSEQ multiplex PCR was the method, and the copy in TCRdb shows in-frame clones only, minus some. This table holds about 17,000 clones. The sequencing sample was made of blood buffy coat. The chain employs TRBV20-1 and TRBJ2-2; possibly TRBD1 for D (7 bases). This clonotype originated in a woman aged 18-69 years with a cervical HPV16 infection that either progressed to CIN3+ or cleared (not recorded which). The CDR3 loop reads CSAQGQAGLNGELFF. The CDR3 bases that were read are TGCAGTGCTCAAGGACAGGCGGGGTTGAACGGGGAG.